The T cell receptor (beta chain) under discussion was sequenced for a study of Tregs in tolerant kidney transplant recipients. Study results and caveats: This study did not directly address biological reproducibility.

Unstimulated regulatory T cells (CD4+CD25+CD127-), CD4+CD25- non-regulatory cells, CD4 and CD8 cells were FACS-sorted from thawed PBMCs. Generated by immunoSEQ multiplex PCR, the TCRdb table keeps only in-frame clones and is missing some. The table includes some 90,000 clones, more than 80% detected once. In the case of this clone: The antigen remains unidentified.

Germline V gene sequence: CDR1 MNHNS, CDR2 SASEGT. J was trimmed by 1 base and V by 6 bases; bases with no gene match: 1. CDR3 size: 13 residues. What was sequenced was CD8+ T cells from blood. This chain uses TRBV6-1 with TRBJ2-3, with 7 bases identical to TRBD1. This receptor was identified in a human donor in good health. The CDR3 DNA follows: TGTGCCAGCAGCGGGACAGGCACAGATACGCAGTATTTT. It yields the protein CASSGTGTDTQYF.